In its sample, the clone carrying this TCR beta chain was seen many times. Its antigen remains unknown. The data belong to a study of response to subunit inactivated influenza vaccine. Study-wide points: Only a handful of new T cells, the authors suggested, are recruited with each seasonal influenza vaccination.

TCRdb redid the calling of the RT-PCR reads with MiXCR, one entry per CDR3 protein. The sample yields roughly 570,000 distinct CDR3 sequences, 10% to 15% seen once. Trimming removed 2 bases from V and 5 bases from J, with 4 bases in between. The CDR3 length is 12 residues. Looked up from germline, CDR1 is MDHEN and CDR2 is SYDVKM. This material consisted of PBMCs from blood, taken 40 to 50 days after vaccination. This chain uses TRBV28 with TRBJ2-1; no definite D call. The TCR originated in a man aged 50 to 59 who received an inactivated influenza vaccine. CDR3 nucleotide sequence: TGTGCCAGCAGTTTAGATAACAATGAGCAGTTCTTC. Its translation is CASSLDNNEQFF.